This T cell receptor beta chain was obtained from a study of human T cells and chemical hapten exposure. Looking at the study overall: DPC at 2% was the sensitizing agent, placed on 2 cm by 2 cm of upper inner arm skin. Findings and limits, study-wide: Donors had alopecia, so their immune response may differ from healthy people's.

Time point in this sample: patch test 1, 2 weeks after DPC sensitization. Sample treatment: therapeutic diphenylcyclopropenone sensitization with weekly scalp DPC. TCRdb re-analysed the RACE reads in MiXCR, keeping a single row per CDR3 protein. The sample shows under 200,000 distinct CDR3 sequences, roughly 15% of them seen only once. The CDR3 covers 14 residues. Trimming took off 6 bases at V and 2 bases at J, with 14 bases between the two ends. Germline loops: CDR1 KGHSH, CDR2 LQKENI. This clonotype was seen a handful of times. The antigen is not known. The chain uses TRBV18 and TRBJ2-7, with D possibly TRBD1 on 6 matching bases. Sequenced material: whole blood, taken in connection with sensitization to the hapten diphenylcyclopropenone (DPC). The sequence was obtained from a woman aged 25 to 39 with alopecia areata. Some clones in this sample may be carry-over from other donors' samples. The CDR3: CASSIRTEPYEQYF. CDR3 DNA sequence: TGTGCCAGCTCCATCCGGACAGAGCCCTACGAGCAGTACTTC.